This TCR beta chain came from a study of CD8 T cells in Susac syndrome (dated by TCRdb to between 2019 and 2020). Background on the whole study: Among the sequenced Susac syndrome patients, about six had clinically active disease and roughly eight were in clinical remission. At the time of blood withdrawal, Susac syndrome patients were either therapy-naive, taking corticosteroids (with some also receiving IVIg), or on IVIg alone. The study used repertoire sequencing to test whether antigen drove CD8+ T cell activation and differentiation in Susac syndrome.

Points on this clonotype: Its specific antigen is unknown. No per-base quality is available; no much larger clone lies one base away.

Peripheral blood CD8+ and CD4+ T cells from healthy donors, Susac syndrome patients and multiple sclerosis patients were profiled using high-throughput TCR beta sequencing. The Susac syndrome patients fulfilled recently defined diagnostic criteria for definite or probable disease. Bulk CD8+ and CD4+ T cells were purified by magnetic negative isolation, while CD8+ TEMRA cells were enriched using FACS. Blood was collected in EDTA tubes and processed within 24 hours, with PBMCs isolated through density gradient centrifugation. PBMCs intended for TCR sequencing were frozen in liquid nitrogen and were later thawed in a 37 degrees C water bath. Purity of sorted or isolated CD4+, CD8+ and CD8+ TEMRA cells was at least 90%. What the work shows at the level of the full study, not this receptor alone: The TCR sequencing and HLA analysis was acknowledged to have included a relatively small number of individuals. In the CD4+ T cell repertoire of Susac syndrome patients, clonal expansion was not detected.

From a lookup of the germline V gene, CDR1 and CDR2 are SGHRS and YFSETQ. Including cysteine and phenylalanine, the CDR3 has 17 amino acids. The entry retains the CDR3 DNA only, 51 bases that are in frame from base 1. V lost 1 base and J lost 1 base; the stretch between them is 16 bases long. RNA was extracted using the RNeasy kit, and roughly 0.5 to 1 microgram was reverse transcribed with random hexamers. TCR beta CDR3 regions were amplified with the immunoSEQ multiplex PCR assay covering 54 Vbeta and 13 Jbeta segments. PCR amplification bias was corrected using a synthetic template baseline for primer optimization and computational correction. On the authors' methods: Reads were assigned to V, D and J genes according to IMGT and analyzed in immunoSEQ Analyzer, with only productive sequences retained. To calculate clonality, Shannon entropy was normalized by log2 of the number of productive unique sequences and then subtracted from one. For each patient and control, public and private clones were evaluated among the 100 most prevalent clones. Susac-specific clones were defined as absent from healthy and MS cohorts, around 980 published viral clones and other ImmuneACCESS disease sequences. TCRdb reran the public reads through fastp at Q25 and MiXCR, keeping productive beta chains. Merged by CDR3 protein, the rows form single entries marked with the most common genes and DNA. Clone size and V and J calls follow TCRdb, not the original study. The sample table records about 120,000 distinct CDR3 sequences; nearly 96% of these occur just once. Less than 0.15% of the sample is taken by the ten largest.

Specimen: CD4+ T cells from PBMCs. The chain was built from TRBV5-1 and TRBJ2-3; a tentative D call is TRBD1 (6 bases match). The receptor was isolated from a human donor with Susac syndrome. The encoded CDR3 is CASSLSTGRGGTDTQYF. The DNA reads TGCGCCAGCAGCTTGTCGACAGGTAGAGGGGGCACAGATACGCAGTATTTT.